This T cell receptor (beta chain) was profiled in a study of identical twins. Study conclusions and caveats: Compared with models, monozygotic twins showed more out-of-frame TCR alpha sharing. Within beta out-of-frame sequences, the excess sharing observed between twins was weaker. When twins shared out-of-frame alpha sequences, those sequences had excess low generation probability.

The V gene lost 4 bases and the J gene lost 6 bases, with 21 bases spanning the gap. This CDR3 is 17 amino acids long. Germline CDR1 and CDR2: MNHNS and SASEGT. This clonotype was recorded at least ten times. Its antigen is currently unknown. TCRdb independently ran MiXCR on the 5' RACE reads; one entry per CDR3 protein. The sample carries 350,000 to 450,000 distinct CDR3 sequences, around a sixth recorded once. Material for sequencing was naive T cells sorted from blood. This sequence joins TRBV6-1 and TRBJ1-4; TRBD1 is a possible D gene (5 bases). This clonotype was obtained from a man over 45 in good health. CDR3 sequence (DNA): TGTGCCAGCAGTGGACACCTCGGGGGGGGGAGAGATGAAAAACTGTTTTTT. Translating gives CASSGHLGGGRDEKLFF.